Following are 5 T cell receptor beta chains from one sample sequenced in a study of cytomegalovirus exposure and HLA in healthy donors (dated by TCRdb to 2016 to 2017). Library preparation was by the immunoSEQ multiplex PCR assay. For the multiplex PCR, a mixture combining 60 forward primers for TCR Vbeta segments and 13 reverse primers for TCR Jbeta segments was used. TCRdb carries this immuneACCESS record with in-frame sequences only. Its versions omit some clonotypes, under half of them owing to an unresolved V gene in the studies checked, with the rest unexplained. This sample comprises approximately 150,000 clones, approximately 85% of them detected only once. The leading ten clones occupy 0.45% to 0.55% of the sample. The source material was PBMCs. Source of these receptors: a woman between 35 and 50 years old in good health and CMV-seronegative.

The chain employs TRBV11-3 and TRBJ2-5; 7 bases line up with TRBD1. Germline lookup yields CDR1 SGHNT and CDR2 YENEEA. The CDR3 spans 12 residues. V shed 0 bases, J shed 14 bases, and the junction held 6 bases outside the gene matches. The CDR3 loop is CASSLDQGQPYF. The CDR3 DNA is TGTGCCAGCAGCTTAGATCAGGGACAGCCTTACTTC.

J is TRBJ2-2 and V is TRBV18; D not resolved. There are 13 residues in the CDR3. The V and J ends lost 5 bases and 6 bases respectively, with 10 bases between them. Germline lookup yields CDR1 KGHSH and CDR2 LQKENI. The CDR3 loop reads CASSSDRAGELFF. The DNA of the CDR3 is TGTGCCAGCTCATCAGACCGGGCCGGGGAGCTGTTTTTT.

This clone came up once. The chain is built from TRBV7-2 and TRBJ1-2; TRBD1 matches at 7 bases. The CDR3 is 14 residues long. Trimming removed 6 bases from V and 6 bases from J; junction bases left unmatched: 10. CDR1 is SGHTA and CDR2 is FQGNSA in the germline V gene. The DNA for the CDR3 is TGTGCCAGCAGTCTGGTAGGGGGCGAAGATGGCTACACCTTC. Translation: CASSLVGGEDGYTF.

The J gene is TRBJ2-2, the V gene TRBV19, with D maybe TRBD1 (6 bases). Trimming shortened V by 4 bases and J by 6 bases, and 18 bases separated the two germline ends. Germline-derived CDR1 and CDR2 are LNHDA and SQIVND (reference sequence). The CDR3 sequence is 16 residues long. CDR3 in amino acids: CASSNQQGRYAGELFF. CDR3 coding DNA: TGTGCCAGTAGTAATCAACAGGGAAGGTACGCCGGGGAGCTGTTTTTT.

The chain is built from TRBV28 and TRBJ2-1, with TRBD2 matching 9 bases. Trimming cost V 2 bases and J 4 bases; bases outside gene matches: 3. CDR1 MDHEN and CDR2 SYDVKM come from the germline V gene. The CDR3 is 15 amino acids. Written as DNA, the CDR3 is TGTGCCAGCAGTTTAGTGCTAGCGGGGTACAATGAGCAGTTCTTC. Its translation is CASSLVLAGYNEQFF.